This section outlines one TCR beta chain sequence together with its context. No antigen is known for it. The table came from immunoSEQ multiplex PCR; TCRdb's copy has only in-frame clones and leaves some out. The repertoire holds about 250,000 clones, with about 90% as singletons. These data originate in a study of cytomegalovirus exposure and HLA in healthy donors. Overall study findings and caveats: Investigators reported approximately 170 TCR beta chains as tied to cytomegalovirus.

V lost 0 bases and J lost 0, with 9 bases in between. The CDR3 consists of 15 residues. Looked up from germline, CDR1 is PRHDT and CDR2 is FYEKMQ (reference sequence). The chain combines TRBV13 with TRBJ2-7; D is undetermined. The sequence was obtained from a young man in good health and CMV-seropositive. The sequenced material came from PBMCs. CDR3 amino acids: CASSLGARSSYEQYF. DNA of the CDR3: TGTGCCAGCAGCTTAGGAGCGAGGAGCTCCTACGAGCAGTACTTC.